This TCR beta chain came from a study of breast tumors, draining lymph nodes, adjacent tissues. The study's findings and limits: That most tumor T cells come from lymph nodes remained unproven. Luminal-like breast cancer showed significantly greater tumor-nontumor repertoire similarity than basal-like breast cancer did.

V was shortened by 3 bases and J by 4 bases, with 8 bases between the two germline ends. Germline CDR1 and CDR2: SNHLY and FYNNEI. There are 13 residues in the CDR3. This clonotype came up many times. The antigen remains unidentified. TCRdb used MiXCR to reprocess the multiplex PCR reads, holding one entry per CDR3 protein. The sample records 200,000 or so distinct CDR3 sequences, 31% being singletons. The lymph nodes were axillary draining lymph nodes from breast cancer patients. V gene TRBV2 combines with J gene TRBJ2-3; D is unclear. Sequences were obtained from axillary lymph node tissue. This sequence originates from a female donor with breast cancer. Some clones in this sample may be carry-over from other donors' samples. The DNA for the CDR3 is TGTGCCAGCAGTGAGGAGCGCCCAGATACGCAGTATTTT. This gives the protein CASSEERPDTQYF.